What follows is one T cell receptor (beta chain) and its context. Its antigen is currently unknown. The record originates from a study of cytomegalovirus exposure and HLA in healthy donors. Germline V lookup: CDR1 SGHAT, CDR2 FQNNGV. This CDR3 spans 15 amino acids. V lost 7 bases to trimming and J lost 2 bases; unmatched junction nucleotides: 6. The study, taken as a whole, reports: In presence/absence analyses, roughly uniform sequencing depth across donors was assumed.

13 Jbeta primers and 60 Vbeta primers were used for the PCR. Here immunoSEQ multiplex PCR was the method, and the copy in TCRdb shows in-frame clones only, minus some. The sample shows around 130,000 clones, approximately 80% of them seen only once. The sequence came from a boy aged 2 to 10 in good health and CMV-seronegative. The chain uses TRBV11-2 and TRBJ2-7; TRBD2 matches at 12 bases. Sequencing input: PBMCs. The CDR3 loop reads CASNLLAGGTYEQYF. Written as DNA, the CDR3 is TGTGCCAGCAACCTACTAGCGGGGGGTACCTACGAGCAGTACTTC.